This paragraph reports one TCR beta chain. Its cognate antigen has yet to be identified. Base qualities are missing; no much larger clone stands one base away. CDR1 SGHTA and CDR2 FQGTGA are derived from the germline V gene. V and J are trimmed by 7 bases and 1 base, and the gene matches miss 4 bases of the junction. The cysteine opens and the phenylalanine closes a CDR3 of 16 amino acids. Left in the record is the CDR3 DNA by itself, 48 bases read in frame from the first base. Library method: PCR. Instrument on record: Illumina HiSeq 2500. To normalize quantification of the TCRbeta repertoire, the TCR libraries were built with molecular barcoding that relied on unique molecular identifiers. The public reads were reprocessed in TCRdb via fastp at Q25 and MiXCR, keeping in-frame beta chains. Rows matching on CDR3 protein sequence are summarized as one entry with the most common DNA and genes. Within this sample are approximately 980,000 distinct CDR3 sequences, with around 30% of them counted one time only. Jointly, the top ten make up around 30% of the sample.

The data were taken from a study of T-cell reconstitution after alpha-beta-depleted transplantation in children (dated by TCRdb to 2016 to 2018). Turning to the overall study: T-cell immune reconstitution after TCRalphabeta/CD19-depleted allogeneic hematopoietic cell transplantation in children was quantitatively tracked in the study by means of TCR repertoire profiling.

The research as a whole found: In some patients, the high TCRbeta diversity seen at day 60 was put down to recipient T cells and intrathymic progenitors that had survived conditioning. The apparently early alphabetaT-cell count recovery about two months after transplant was reportedly dependent on only several hundred rapidly expanded clones derived from non-depleted graft cells. Over subsequent months, a decline in hyperexpanded clone frequencies was noted, and after one year, T-cell counts and TCRbeta diversity were mostly ascribed to newly produced T cells.

This specimen's treatment or condition label, per the study, means: allogeneic hematopoietic cell transplantation with graft depleted of TCRalphabeta T cells and CD19 B cells. Transplant recipients were children who received TCRalphabeta/CD19-depleted allogeneic hematopoietic cell grafts. The receptor was derived from a boy under two years old who had a stem cell transplant for SCID, so the T cells may come from the graft donor. Sequences were derived from PBMCs, mostly from graft donor cells, sampled 360 days after TCRalphabeta/CD19-depleted stem cell transplant. The rearranged chain carries TRBV7-3 and TRBJ2-1, and TRBD2 matches 13 of the central bases. The nucleotide sequence reads TGTGCCAGCACCACTAGCGGGGGGGCGTCCTACAATGAGCAGTTCTTC. Its protein is CASTTSGGASYNEQFF.